These 24 T cell receptor beta chains came from one sample sequenced in a study of breast tumors, draining lymph nodes, adjacent tissues. Samples came from axillary lymph nodes draining the breast cancer. TCRdb independently ran MiXCR on the multiplex PCR reads; one entry per CDR3 protein. The repertoire includes about 180,000 distinct CDR3 sequences, around 33% of them detected once, and over 3.5% sits in the top ten. The material sequenced was axillary lymph node tissue. The source of these receptors is a female donor with breast cancer. Some clones in this sample may be carry-over from other donors' samples.

This clonotype occurred many times. The chain recombines TRBV2 with TRBJ2-7; a weak D match, TRBD2 (5 bases). The germline gives CDR1 SNHLY, CDR2 FYNNEI. Trimming left V 6 bases short and J 5 bases short, with 20 bases between. There are 15 residues in the CDR3. In DNA form, the CDR3 reads TGTGCCAGCAGCGTAACCGGGGAAGAGGTTGACGAGCAGTACTTC. It encodes CASSVTGEEVDEQYF.

This clonotype was seen at least ten times. The rearrangement uses TRBV19 and TRBJ2-7; the D is unclear. V dropped 6 bases and J dropped 0 bases, with 12 bases sitting between them. Germline CDR1 is LNHDA and CDR2 is SQIVND (reference sequence). The CDR3 has 14 residues. The CDR3 coding sequence is TGTGCCAGTAGCCTCACTTACGGCTCCTACGAGCAGTACTTC. Amino acids: CASSLTYGSYEQYF.

This clonotype was seen ten or more times. This chain connects TRBV11-3 to TRBJ2-2; D is uncertain. Germline V CDR1 and CDR2: SGHNT, YENEEA. The length of the CDR3 is 14 residues. V lost 1 base and J lost 5, with 8 bases in between. CDR3 loop: CASSLGDRTGELFF. For the CDR3, the DNA is TGTGCCAGCAGCTTAGGGGATAGGACCGGGGAGCTGTTTTTT.

The sample holds a few counts of this clonotype. This sequence may be a read error, since a much larger clone differs from it by one base. The CDR3 nucleotides are TGTGCCAGTAGCCCGACGGGGGGCTCCCCCAGTGAGCAGTTCTTC. This codes for CASSPTGGSPSEQFF. The chain employs TRBV19 and TRBJ2-1; D is possibly TRBD2 (7 bases). The CDR3 runs 15 residues. Germline assignment: CDR1 LNHDA and CDR2 SQIVND (reference sequence). The V gene lost 6 bases and the J gene lost 9 bases, with 21 bases spanning the gap. Looking up the rest from reference TRBV19 and TRBJ2-1 gives the full variable domain: DGGITQSPKYLFRKEGQNVTLSCEQNLNHDAMYWYRQDPGQGLRLIYYSQIVNDFQKGDIAEGYSVSREKKESFPLTVTSAQKNPTAFYLCASSPTGGSPSEQFFGPGTRLTVL.

This clonotype was seen a handful of times. CDR3 coding DNA: TGCAGTGCTAGGGACCCGGGACAGCCCGAGCAGTACTTC. Encoded protein: CSARDPGQPEQYF. This chain uses TRBV20-1 with TRBJ2-7; 7 positions agree with TRBD1. This CDR3 contains 13 residues. Germline loops: CDR1 DFQATT, CDR2 SNEGSKA (reference sequence). V was pared by 3 bases and J by 6 bases, with 8 bases of the junction left unmatched.

This clonotype has ten or more counts. This chain connects TRBV9 to TRBJ1-2; D unclear. V dropped 4 bases and J dropped 7 bases, with 14 bases sitting between them. CDR1 is SGDLS and CDR2 is YYNGEE in the germline V gene. The CDR3 covers 13 residues. The CDR3 nucleotides read TGTGCCAGCAGCCCAGTGGGATATCCTGGCTACACCTTC. Translation: CASSPVGYPGYTF.

In its sample, this clonotype was seen once. Just one base apart from a much larger clone, this may be a read error. Because the CDR3's place on the DNA is in doubt, the DNA is left out and the CDR3 is given as listed by TCRdb. The gene calls are TRBV9 and TRBJ2-2; TRBD1 is taken as the D call from the table, unchecked against the DNA. Looked up from germline, CDR1 is SGDLS and CDR2 is YYNGEE. The CDR3 spans 14 amino acids, including both terminal residues. This CDR3 is CASSVGAGTGELSF.

This sequence joins TRBV7-9 and TRBJ1-1; D is unclear. Per germline, CDR1 SEHNR and CDR2 FQNEAQ (reference sequence). This CDR3 comprises 14 residues. V shed 2 bases and J shed 8 bases, with 15 bases lying between them. This CDR3 reads CASSLQVLGIEAFF. For the CDR3, the DNA is TGTGCCAGCAGCTTACAGGTATTGGGGATAGAAGCTTTCTTT.

This clonotype occurred many times. The gene calls are TRBV18 and TRBJ1-3, with D possibly TRBD1 on 6 matching bases. Germline V CDR1 and CDR2: KGHSH, LQKENI. This CDR3 is built from 15 residues. Trimming stripped 4 bases from V and 0 bases from J, with 10 bases between. The CDR3 DNA is TGTGCCAGCTCACGGGACATCAGCTCTGGAAACACCATATATTTT. Translation: CASSRDISSGNTIYF. The whole variable domain, remainder taken from reference TRBV18 and TRBJ1-3, is NAGVMQNPRHLVRRRGQEARLRCSPMKGHSHVYWYRQLPEEGLKFMVYLQKENIIDESGMPKERFSAEFPKEGPSILRIQQVVRGDSAAYFCASSRDISSGNTIYFGEGSWLTVV.

This clonotype was found many times. The rearrangement uses TRBV5-1 and TRBJ2-1; 11 bases line up with TRBD2. V shed 5 bases, J shed 1 base, and the junction held 5 bases outside the gene matches. This CDR3 is 16 amino acids long. Germline CDR1 reads SGHRS; CDR2 reads YFSETQ. In DNA form, the CDR3 reads TGCGCCAGCAGTCTGGTAGCGGGAGGGTCCTACAATGAGCAGTTCTTC. Its translation is CASSLVAGGSYNEQFF.

The chain combines TRBV10-3 with TRBJ1-3; TRBD1 might be the D (6 bases). The germline CDR1 and CDR2 sequences are ENHRY and SYGVKD. The CDR3 length is 14 residues. The ends were cut back, 6 bases at V and 0 bases at J, with 9 bases in the middle. The CDR3 sequence is CAISQGHSGNTIYF. CDR3 coding DNA: TGTGCCATCAGCCAGGGGCACTCTGGAAACACCATATATTTT.

This clonotype has at least ten counts. The genes are TRBV28 and TRBJ1-6, with 8 bases identical to TRBD1. V was pared by 5 bases and J by 4 bases, with 4 bases of the junction left unmatched. The CDR3 runs to 15 residues. In germline, CDR1 is MDHEN, CDR2 SYDVKM. CDR3 sequence: CASSLGQAYNSPLHF. CDR3 nucleotide sequence: TGTGCCAGCAGTCTGGGACAGGCTTATAATTCACCCCTCCACTTT.

This clonotype was observed many times. This rearrangement joins TRBV20-1 to TRBJ1-4; possibly TRBD1 for D (5 bases). The CDR3 sequence is 12 residues long. Trimming shortened V by 5 bases and J by 8 bases, and 12 bases separated the two germline ends. Germline assignment: CDR1 DFQATT and CDR2 SNEGSKA (reference sequence). CDR3 nucleotide sequence: TGCAGTGCTCGGGGGAGAGGAGAAAAACTGTTTTTT. Translation: CSARGRGEKLFF.

This clonotype was seen repeatedly, ten times or more. V gene TRBV29-1 combines with J gene TRBJ2-1; the D is unclear. Germline CDR1 is SQVTM and CDR2 is ANQGSEA. V lost 5 bases, J lost 5 bases, and 13 bases lay in between. This CDR3 has 13 residues. CDR3 DNA sequence: TGCAGCGTTCAAGCTAGGTCTCACAATGAGCAGTTCTTC. Protein: CSVQARSHNEQFF.

This clonotype has at least ten counts. The chain is built from TRBV5-8 and TRBJ1-6; 9 bases match TRBD1. V lost 4 bases and J lost 7; bases outside the gene matches: 12. Germline values: CDR1 SGHTS, CDR2 YDEGEE. This CDR3 spans 17 amino acids. The CDR3 region is CASSPTGQGLNNSPLHF. CDR3 sequence (DNA): TGTGCCAGCAGCCCCACCGGACAGGGGCTGAACAATTCACCCCTCCACTTT.

V is TRBV28 and J is TRBJ2-2, with TRBD2 identical over 7 bases. The CDR3 is made up of 16 amino acids. The V gene's germline CDR1 is MDHEN and CDR2 SYDVKM. Trimming cost V 1 base and J 3 bases; bases outside gene matches: 5. CDR3 sequence reads: CASSLFSSGYTGELFF. The CDR3 nucleotides read TGTGCCAGCAGTTTATTTTCTAGCGGTTACACCGGGGAGCTGTTTTTT.

This clonotype was detected only a few times. The V and J genes are TRBV4-2 and TRBJ2-5, with 9 bases matching TRBD1. In germline, CDR1 is LGHNA, CDR2 YNFKEQ. This CDR3 has 16 residues. The V gene end was trimmed by 4 bases and the J gene end by 2 bases; junction bases not matched to a gene: 8. The CDR3 DNA is TGTGCCAGCAGCCCGGGACAGGGAGTAAGTCAAGAGACCCAGTACTTC. Translation: CASSPGQGVSQETQYF.

Concerning this clonotype: This could be a read error, since a much larger clone is one nucleotide away. This chain connects TRBV6-6 to TRBJ2-7, with a possible D match to TRBD1 (6 bases). The CDR3 length is 15 residues. In germline, CDR1 is MNHNY, CDR2 SVGAGI (reference sequence). The V and J ends lost 5 bases and 0 bases respectively, with 14 bases between them. The CDR3 DNA sequence: TGTGCCAGCAGTCCAGTAAGGGGGAGCTCCTACGAGCAGTACTTC. It is translated as CASSPVRGSSYEQYF.

This clonotype was observed a handful of times. A read error is possible here, since a much larger clone lies one base away. The rearrangement uses TRBV7-9 and TRBJ2-1; maybe TRBD1 (5 bases). In germline, CDR1 is SEHNR, CDR2 FQNEAQ (reference sequence). The CDR3 is 15 amino acids. The CDR3 DNA sequence: TGTGCCAGCAGCCCAGGGCAGAGCTCCTACAATGAGCAGCTCTTC. Amino acid sequence: CASSPGQSSYNEQLF.

V is TRBV10-2 and J is TRBJ2-1, with D tentatively TRBD2 (6 bases). Germline V gene sequence: CDR1 WSHSY, CDR2 SAAADI. V was shortened by 11 bases and J by 2 bases, with 22 bases between the two germline ends. The CDR3 has 16 residues. The CDR3 sequence is CAGGDPGRDPYNEQFF. The DNA for the CDR3 is TGCGCCGGCGGTGATCCCGGGAGAGACCCCTACAATGAGCAGTTCTTC.

Ten or more counts support this clonotype. The chain uses TRBV6-1 and TRBJ1-4, with D unclear. There are 14 residues in the CDR3. Germline V gives CDR1 MNHNS, CDR2 SASEGT. The V end was cut by 5 bases, the J end by 7 bases, with 14 bases between. CDR3 coding DNA: TGTGCCAGCAGTATCACCCCGGGAAGTGAAAAACTGTTTTTT. This codes for CASSITPGSEKLFF.

Remarks on this clonotype: Given a much more abundant clone one base away, this may be a read error. The chain links TRBV27 to TRBJ2-7; no reliable D call. The CDR3 runs 13 residues. Germline assignment: CDR1 MNHEY and CDR2 SMNVEV (reference sequence). The CDR3 reads CAGSHPLRSEQYF. In DNA, the CDR3 is TGTGCCGGCAGTCACCCACTTCGAAGCGAGCAGTACTTC.

Ten or more counts support this clonotype. The rearrangement uses TRBV20-1 and TRBJ1-5; D gene unclear. Trimming cost V 0 bases and J 11 bases, with 14 bases left between them. The CDR3 has 13 residues. The germline gives CDR1 DFQATT, CDR2 SNEGSKA (reference sequence). The DNA of the CDR3 is TGCAGTGCTAGAGATTTGGCGGCCTTGTCCCAGCATTTT. It yields the protein CSARDLAALSQHF.

Ten or more counts support this clonotype. The chain couples TRBV6-2 or TRBV6-3 to TRBJ1-2, with TRBD1 matching 7 bases. Germline CDR1 and CDR2: MNHEY and SVGEGT. V lost 6 bases to trimming and J lost 6 bases; unmatched junction nucleotides: 10. The CDR3 runs 14 residues. CDR3 amino acids: CASSNTGALNGYTF. The CDR3 DNA is TGTGCCAGCAGCAATACAGGGGCCCTTAATGGCTACACCTTC.